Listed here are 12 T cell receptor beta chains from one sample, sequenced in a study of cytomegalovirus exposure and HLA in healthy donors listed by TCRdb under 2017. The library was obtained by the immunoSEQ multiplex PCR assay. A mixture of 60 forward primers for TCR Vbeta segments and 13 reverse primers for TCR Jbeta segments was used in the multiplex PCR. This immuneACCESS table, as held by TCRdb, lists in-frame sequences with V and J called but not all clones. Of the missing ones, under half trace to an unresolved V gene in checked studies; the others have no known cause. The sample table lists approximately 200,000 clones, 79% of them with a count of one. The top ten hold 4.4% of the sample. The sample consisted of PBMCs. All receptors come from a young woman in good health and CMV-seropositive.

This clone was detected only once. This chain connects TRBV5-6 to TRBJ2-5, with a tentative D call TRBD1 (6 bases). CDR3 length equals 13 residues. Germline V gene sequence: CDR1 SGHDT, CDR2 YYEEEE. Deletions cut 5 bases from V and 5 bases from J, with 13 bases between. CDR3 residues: CASSPQGRETQYF. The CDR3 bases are TGTGCCAGCAGTCCACAGGGTAGGGAGACCCAGTACTTC.

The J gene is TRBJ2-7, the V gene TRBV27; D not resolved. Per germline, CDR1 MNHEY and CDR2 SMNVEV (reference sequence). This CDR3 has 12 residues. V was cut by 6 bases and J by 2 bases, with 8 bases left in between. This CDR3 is CASSSPPYEQYF. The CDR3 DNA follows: TGTGCCAGCAGCTCTCCCCCCTACGAGCAGTACTTC.

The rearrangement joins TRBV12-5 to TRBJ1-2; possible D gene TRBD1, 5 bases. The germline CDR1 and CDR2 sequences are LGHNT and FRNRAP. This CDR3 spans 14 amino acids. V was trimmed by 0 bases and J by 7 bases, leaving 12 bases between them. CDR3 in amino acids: CASGLVLGGVGYTF. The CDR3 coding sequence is TGTGCTAGTGGTTTGGTACTGGGAGGGGTTGGCTACACCTTC.

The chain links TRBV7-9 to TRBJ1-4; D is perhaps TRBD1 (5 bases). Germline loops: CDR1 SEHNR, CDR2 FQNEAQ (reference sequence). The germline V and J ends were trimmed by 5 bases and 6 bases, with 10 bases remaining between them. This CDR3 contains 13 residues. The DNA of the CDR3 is TGTGCCAGCAGCGGGAGGGGTCATGAAAAACTGTTTTTT. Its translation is CASSGRGHEKLFF.

The CDR3 nucleotides read TGTGCCAGCAGCTTACTCGGGGGGACGACCTACAATGAGCAGTTCTTC. Its translation is CASSLLGGTTYNEQFF. The gene calls are TRBV7-2 and TRBJ2-1; 7 positions match TRBD2. CDR1 is SGHTA and CDR2 is FQGNSA in the germline V gene. The CDR3 is 16 residues long. V shed 2 bases, J shed 2 bases, and the junction held 6 bases outside the gene matches.

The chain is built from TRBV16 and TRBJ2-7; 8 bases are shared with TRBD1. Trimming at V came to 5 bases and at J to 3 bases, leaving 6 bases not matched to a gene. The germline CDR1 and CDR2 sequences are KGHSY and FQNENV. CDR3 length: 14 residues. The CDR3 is CASSSGTGIYEQYF. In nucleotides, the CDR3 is TGTGCCAGCAGCTCTGGGACAGGTATCTACGAGCAGTACTTC.

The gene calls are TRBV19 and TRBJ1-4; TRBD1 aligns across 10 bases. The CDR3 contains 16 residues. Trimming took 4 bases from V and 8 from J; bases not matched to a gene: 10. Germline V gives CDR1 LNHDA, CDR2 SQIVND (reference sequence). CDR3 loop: CASSTRDRGSGEKLFF. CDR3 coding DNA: TGTGCCAGTAGTACCCGGGACAGGGGATCAGGCGAAAAACTGTTTTTT.

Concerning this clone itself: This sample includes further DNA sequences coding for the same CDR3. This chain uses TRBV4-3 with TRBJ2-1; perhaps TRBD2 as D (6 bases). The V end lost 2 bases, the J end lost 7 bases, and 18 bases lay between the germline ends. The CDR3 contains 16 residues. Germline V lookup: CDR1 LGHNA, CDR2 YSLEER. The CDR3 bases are TGCGCCAGCAGCCAATCCGTAGCAGGAGGGGCAAATGAGCAGTTCTTC. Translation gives CASSQSVAGGANEQFF.

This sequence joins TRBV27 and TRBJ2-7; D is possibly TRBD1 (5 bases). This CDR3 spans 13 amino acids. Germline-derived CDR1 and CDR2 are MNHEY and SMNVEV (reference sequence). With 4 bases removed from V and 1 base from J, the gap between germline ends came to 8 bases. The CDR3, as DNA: TGTGCCAGCAGTTACCAGGGATCCTACGAGCAGTACTTC. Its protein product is CASSYQGSYEQYF.

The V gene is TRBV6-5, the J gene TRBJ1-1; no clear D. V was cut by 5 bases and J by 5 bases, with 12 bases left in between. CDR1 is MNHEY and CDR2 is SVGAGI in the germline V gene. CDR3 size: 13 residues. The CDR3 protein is CASSLNQETEAFF. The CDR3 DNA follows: TGTGCCAGCAGTCTAAACCAGGAAACTGAAGCTTTCTTT.

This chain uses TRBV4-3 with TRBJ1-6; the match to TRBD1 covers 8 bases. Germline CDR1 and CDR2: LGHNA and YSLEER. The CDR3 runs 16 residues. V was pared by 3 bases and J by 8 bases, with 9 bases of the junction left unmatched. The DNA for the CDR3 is TGCGCCAGCAGCCAGGATCACAGGGGGATTTATTCACCCCTCCACTTT. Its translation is CASSQDHRGIYSPLHF.

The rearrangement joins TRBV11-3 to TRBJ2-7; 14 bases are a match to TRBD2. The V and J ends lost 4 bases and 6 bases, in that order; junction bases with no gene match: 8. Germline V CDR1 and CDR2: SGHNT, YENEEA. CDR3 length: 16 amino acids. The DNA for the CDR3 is TGTGCCAGCAGCTCACCGGGACTAGCGGGGGTCGCCGAGCAGTACTTC. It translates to CASSSPGLAGVAEQYF.